This entry describes one T cell receptor beta chain. Its specificity is unknown. This sample is part of a study of shared clonotypes between healthy human individuals. Findings of the study overall: Shared clonotypes: roughly 5% naive CD4, about 4% naive CD8, about 2.5% memory CD4, under 0.45% memory CD8. Limited genetic and exposure-history diversity came from having few donors.

Libraries were prepared by immunoSEQ multiplex PCR; TCRdb keeps only in-frame clonotypes and omits some of them. Here the sample spans some 900,000 clones, over 60% being singletons. The sequence came from a man younger than 30 in good health. The sample comprised memory CD4+ T cells sorted from blood. Subset reported: CD45RA-negative fraction.

The CDR3 region has the DNA TGCGCCAGCAGTGCCCCCGCGGGGGGGGGCACAGATACGCAGTATTTT. This translates into CASSAPAGGGTDTQYF. The rearrangement links TRBV10-2 to TRBJ2-3, with TRBD2 identical over 9 bases. The CDR3 consists of 16 residues. The V segment lost 4 bases and the J segment 1 base; nucleotides outside the gene matches: 6. Per germline, CDR1 WSHSY and CDR2 SAAADI.